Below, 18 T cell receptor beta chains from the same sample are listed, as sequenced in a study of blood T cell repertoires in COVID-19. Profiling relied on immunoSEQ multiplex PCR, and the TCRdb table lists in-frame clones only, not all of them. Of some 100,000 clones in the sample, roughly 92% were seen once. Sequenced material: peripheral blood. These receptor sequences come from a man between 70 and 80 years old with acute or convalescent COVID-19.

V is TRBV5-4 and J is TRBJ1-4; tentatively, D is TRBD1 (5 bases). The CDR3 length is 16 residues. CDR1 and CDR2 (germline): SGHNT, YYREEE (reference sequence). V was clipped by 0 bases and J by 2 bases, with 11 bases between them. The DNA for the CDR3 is TGTGCCAGCAGCTTGGAAACAGGAACGACTAATGAAAAACTGTTTTTT. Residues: CASSLETGTTNEKLFF.

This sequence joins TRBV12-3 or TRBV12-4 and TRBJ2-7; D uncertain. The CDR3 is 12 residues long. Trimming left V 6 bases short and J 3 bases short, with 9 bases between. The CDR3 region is CASSAVFYEQYF. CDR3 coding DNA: TGTGCCAGCAGCGCGGTATTCTACGAGCAGTACTTC.

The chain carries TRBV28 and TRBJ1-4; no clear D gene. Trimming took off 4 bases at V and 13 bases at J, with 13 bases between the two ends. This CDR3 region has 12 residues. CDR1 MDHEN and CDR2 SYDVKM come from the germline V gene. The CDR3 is CASSSGREGLFF. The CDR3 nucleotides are TGTGCCAGCAGTTCAGGACGGGAAGGACTGTTTTTT.

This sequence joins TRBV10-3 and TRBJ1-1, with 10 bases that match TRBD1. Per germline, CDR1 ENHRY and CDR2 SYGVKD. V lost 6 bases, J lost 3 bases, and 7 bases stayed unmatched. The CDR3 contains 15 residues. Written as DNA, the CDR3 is TGTGCCATCAGGGGGACAGGGGTAAGAGACACTGAAGCTTTCTTT. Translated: CAIRGTGVRDTEAFF.

CDR3 amino acids: CASSWGTGGAKNIQYF. The CDR3 nucleotides read TGTGCCAGCAGTTGGGGGACAGGAGGAGCCAAAAACATTCAGTACTTC. The chain has TRBV6-2 or TRBV6-3 and TRBJ2-4; 8 bases line up with TRBD1. The CDR3 length is 16 residues. Per the germline V gene, CDR1 is MNHEY and CDR2 is SVGEGT. The V and J ends lost 4 bases and 0 bases, in that order; junction bases with no gene match: 5.

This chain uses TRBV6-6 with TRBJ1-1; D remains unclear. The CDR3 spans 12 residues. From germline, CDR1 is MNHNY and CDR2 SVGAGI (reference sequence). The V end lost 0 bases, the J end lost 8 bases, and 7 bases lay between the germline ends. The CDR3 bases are TGTGCCAGCAGTTACTCGTCGGGGGAAGCTTTCTTT. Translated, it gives CASSYSSGEAFF.

The CDR3 is CASSPSTVAPYEQYF. CDR3 sequence (DNA): TGCGCCAGCAGCCCCTCGACAGTTGCCCCCTACGAGCAGTACTTC. J is TRBJ2-7 and V is TRBV5-1; D is possibly TRBD1 (5 bases). Trimming stripped 4 bases from V and 2 bases from J, with 16 bases between. Germline values: CDR1 SGHRS, CDR2 YFSETQ. The CDR3 has 15 amino acids.

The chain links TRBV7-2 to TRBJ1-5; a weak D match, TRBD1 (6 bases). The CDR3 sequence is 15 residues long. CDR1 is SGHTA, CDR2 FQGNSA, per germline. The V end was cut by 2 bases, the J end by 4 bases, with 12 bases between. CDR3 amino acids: CASSLQGMGNQPQHF. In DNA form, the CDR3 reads TGTGCCAGCAGCTTACAGGGGATGGGTAATCAGCCCCAGCATTTT.

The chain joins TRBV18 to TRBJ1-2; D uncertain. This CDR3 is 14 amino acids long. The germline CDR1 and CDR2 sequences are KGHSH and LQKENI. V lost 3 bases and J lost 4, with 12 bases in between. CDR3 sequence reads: CASSPGEGGYGYTF. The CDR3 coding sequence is TGTGCCAGCTCACCCGGTGAGGGCGGCTATGGCTACACCTTC.

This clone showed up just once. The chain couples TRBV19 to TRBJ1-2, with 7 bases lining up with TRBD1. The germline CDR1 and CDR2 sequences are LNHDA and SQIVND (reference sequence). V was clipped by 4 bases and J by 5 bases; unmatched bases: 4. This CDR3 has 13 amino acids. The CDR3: CASSSQGQYGYTF. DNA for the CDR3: TGTGCCAGTAGTAGCCAGGGACAGTATGGCTACACCTTC.

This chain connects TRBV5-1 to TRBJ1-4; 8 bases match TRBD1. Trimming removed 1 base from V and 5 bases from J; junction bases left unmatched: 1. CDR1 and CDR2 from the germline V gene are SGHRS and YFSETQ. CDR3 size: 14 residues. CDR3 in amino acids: CASSLTGGNEKLFF. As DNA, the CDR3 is TGCGCCAGCAGCTTGACAGGGGGGAATGAAAAACTGTTTTTT. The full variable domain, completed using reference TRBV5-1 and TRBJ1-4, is KAGVTQTPRYLIKTRGQQVTLSCSPISGHRSVSWYQQTPGQGLQFLFEYFSETQRNKGNFPGRFSGRQFSNSRSEMNVSTLELGDSALYLCASSLTGGNEKLFFGSGTQLSVL.

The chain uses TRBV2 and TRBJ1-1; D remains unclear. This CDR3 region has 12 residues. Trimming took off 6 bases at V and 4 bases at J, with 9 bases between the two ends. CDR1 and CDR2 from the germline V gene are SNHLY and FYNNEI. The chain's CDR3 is CASSRLGTEAFF. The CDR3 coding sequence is TGTGCCAGCAGCCGCCTAGGCACTGAAGCTTTCTTT.

The CDR3 DNA is TGCAGCGTGTACTCTGGAAACACCATATATTTT. Encoded protein: CSVYSGNTIYF. V usage is TRBV29-1 and J usage is TRBJ1-3; D unclear. Deletions cut 6 bases from V and 0 bases from J, with 3 bases between. This CDR3 contains 11 residues. The germline CDR1 and CDR2 sequences are SQVTM and ANQGSEA.

This chain's CDR3 is CASSLWRTYEQYF. The CDR3 DNA sequence: TGTGCCAGCAGTTTATGGCGGACCTACGAGCAGTACTTC. The chain combines TRBV28 with TRBJ2-7; no reliable D call. The germline V gene encodes CDR1 MDHEN and CDR2 SYDVKM. There are 13 residues in the CDR3. The V gene lost 0 bases and the J gene lost 2 bases, with 5 bases spanning the gap.

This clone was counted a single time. As DNA, the CDR3 is TGTGCCAGCAGCCTCACTAGCGCCCTAACCTACAATGAGCAGTTCTTC. This gives the protein CASSLTSALTYNEQFF. The J gene is TRBJ2-1, the V gene TRBV9, with 7 bases fitting TRBD2. The junction had 9 bases not matched to a gene; V was cut back by 4 bases and J by 2 bases. The CDR3 runs to 16 residues. Looked up from germline, CDR1 is SGDLS and CDR2 is YYNGEE.

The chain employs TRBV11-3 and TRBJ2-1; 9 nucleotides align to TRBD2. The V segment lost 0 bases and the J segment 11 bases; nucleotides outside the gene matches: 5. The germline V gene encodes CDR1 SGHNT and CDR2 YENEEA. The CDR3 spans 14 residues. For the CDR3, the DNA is TGTGCCAGCAGCTTAGATCAGGCTAGCGGGAAGCAGTTCTTC. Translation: CASSLDQASGKQFF.

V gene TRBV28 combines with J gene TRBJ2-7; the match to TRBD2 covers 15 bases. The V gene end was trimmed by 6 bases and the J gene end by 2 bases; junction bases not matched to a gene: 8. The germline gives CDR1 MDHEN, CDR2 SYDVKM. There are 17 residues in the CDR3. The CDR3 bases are TGTGCCAGCAGCCCTGGACTAGCGGGAGGGCCGGCCTACGAGCAGTACTTC. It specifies CASSPGLAGGPAYEQYF.

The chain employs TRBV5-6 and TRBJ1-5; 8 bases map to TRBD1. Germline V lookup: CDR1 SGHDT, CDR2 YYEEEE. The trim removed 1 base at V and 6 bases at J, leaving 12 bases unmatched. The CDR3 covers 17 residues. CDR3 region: CASSLRRLGQGAQPQHF. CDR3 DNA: TGTGCCAGCAGCTTGAGGAGGCTCGGACAGGGAGCTCAGCCCCAGCATTTT.